The clone carrying this T cell receptor beta chain was detected only a few times. The antigen is unknown. V dropped 5 bases and J dropped 5; count of bases not matched to a gene: 6. The CDR3 sequence is 14 residues long. This sample stems from a study of T-cell memory formation after mild COVID-19. Looking at the study overall: Clustering of TCRs was largely donor specific. Whole-study results and caveats: Contracting clones from day 15 to 85 had balanced CD4/CD8; later expanders favoured CD4+.

MiXCR was run by TCRdb on the 5' RACE reads, yielding one entry per CDR3 protein. The table includes under 700,000 distinct CDR3 sequences, about 20% detected once. The sequence derives from an adult woman who had mild COVID-19 (a few samples of this study predate the infection). Cell type and time point are not known. The sequencing input was PBMCs or a T cell subset sorted from them (not recorded which). The chain has TRBV12-3 or TRBV12-4 and TRBJ1-2; 9 bases are shared with TRBD1. CDR3 residues: CASSQPDRGYGYTF. The CDR3 DNA follows: TGTGCCAGCAGTCAACCGGACAGGGGATATGGCTACACCTTC.